Described below is a single TCR beta chain sequence and its context. The sample originates from a study of T cell responses to AZD1222 COVID-19 vaccine. Method: immunoSEQ multiplex PCR; TCRdb's copy keeps in-frame clones and lacks some. The sample contains about 100,000 clones, about 82% of which appear only once. This CDR3 contains 13 residues. Trimming pared 2 bases from V and 1 base from J, leaving 6 bases between. Here the sequenced sample was peripheral blood, taken on day 0 of AZD1222 vaccination. This TCR derives from an adult in good health. This sequence joins TRBV12-3 or TRBV12-4 and TRBJ2-7; no reliable D call. CDR3 in amino acids: CASSLRSSYEQYF. Written as DNA, the CDR3 is TGTGCCAGCAGTTTACGGTCATCCTACGAGCAGTACTTC.